This TCR beta chain is from a study of T-cell reconstitution after alpha-beta-depleted transplantation in children. Comment on this clonotype: The antigen is not known.

Overall study findings and caveats: Where some patients showed high TCRbeta diversity at day 60, it came from recipient T cells and thymic progenitors that had survived. Two months or so post-transplant, alpha-beta T cells reportedly derived from several hundred expanded graft clones. When one year had passed after transplant, most T-cell counts and diversity came from newly produced T cells.

TCRbeta library preparation incorporated unique molecular identifiers. TCRdb fed the PCR reads into MiXCR, producing one record per CDR3 protein. Altogether around 300,000 distinct CDR3 sequences are present, 23% being singletons, with the ten largest covering about a tenth. Sequenced material: PBMCs, mostly from graft donor cells, taken 180 days after TCRalphabeta/CD19-depleted stem cell transplant. The origin of this receptor is a male patient between 10 and 17 years old who had a stem cell transplant for acute lymphoblastic leukemia, so the T cells may come from the graft donor.

CDR3 nucleotides: TGCGCCAGCAGCTTGTCTCTTTCAGGGGGCTACGAGCAGTACTTC. As protein: CASSLSLSGGYEQYF. J is TRBJ2-7 and V is TRBV5-1; 7 bases line up with TRBD1. The CDR3 is 15 residues long. V lost 1 base, J lost 3 bases, and 7 bases stayed unmatched. Germline CDR1 and CDR2: SGHRS and YFSETQ.